This TCR beta chain emerged from a study of monozygotic twins with inflammatory bowel disease. Whole-study findings and limits: Since immunosuppressive treatments differed, patient repertoires may have gained added variability.

Whole-blood total RNA was extracted without T cell sorting. TCRdb re-called the 5' RACE reads; every CDR3 protein appears as one record, without DNA. The sample table includes about 210,000 distinct CDR3 sequences. To note about this clonotype: Its antigen remains unknown.

Germline V lookup: CDR1 MGHRA, CDR2 YSYEKL. This CDR3 region has 16 residues. This receptor was obtained from a human donor with ulcerative colitis or Crohn's disease, or a healthy co-twin of an affected twin (not recorded which). This chain joins TRBV4-1 and TRBJ2-2. Material: blood. The CDR3 is CASSQDLRGNTGELFF.